This is a list of T cell receptor beta chains from one sample in a study of beta chain features in type 1 diabetes. Data came from immunoSEQ multiplex PCR; TCRdb stores just in-frame clones and leaves some out. The top ten hold about 0.028% of the sample, which has 200,000 to 300,000 clones, over 20% seen once. Material: naive CD4+ T cells from blood. The receptors stem from a woman in her forties with type 1 diabetes. CDR3s include the opening cysteine and the closing phenylalanine or tryptophan. The D gene is left open where the match is weak. Clone size, where shown, is once, few, many, or a class for clones that have expanded.

>TRBV7-2|TRBJ1-2|few|TRBD1
TGTGCCAGCACCAACCCCCCCGGGACAGGAGCTGGCTACACCTTC
CASTNPPGTGAGYTF
>TRBV28|TRBJ2-3|NA|NA
TGTGCCAGCAGTCCCTCTCCGGACTTCACAGATACGCAGTATTTT
CASSPSPDFTDTQYF
>TRBV4-1|TRBJ2-7|NA|TRBD1
TGCGCCAGCAGCCAAGAGGGGCACAGGGGCGGTCGCGAGCAGTACTTC
CASSQEGHRGGREQYF
>TRBV19|TRBJ2-7|NA|NA
TGTGCCAGTAGTATCGGCCAGGACACCTACGAGCAGTACTTC
CASSIGQDTYEQYF
>TRBV5-4|TRBJ2-3|NA|TRBD2
TGTGCCAGCAGCGTAGCGGGAGGAACAGATACGCAGTATTTT
CASSVAGGTDTQYF
>TRBV23-1|TRBJ2-1|few|TRBD1
TGCGCCAGCAGTGGGACAGGGCACAATGAGCAGTTCTTC
CASSGTGHNEQFF
>TRBV7-8|TRBJ1-1|NA|NA
TGTGCCAGCAGCTTAGTCCAGGGTGGTGAAGCTTTCTTT
CASSLVQGGEAFF
>TRBV10-3|TRBJ1-5|few|TRBD1
TGTGCCATCAGTGCTGGGACAGCTAATCAGCCCCAGCATTTT
CAISAGTANQPQHF
>TRBV28|TRBJ2-3|NA|TRBD2
TGTGCCAGCAGTCTAGCGGGTCTTAGCACAGATACGCAGTATTTT
CASSLAGLSTDTQYF
>TRBV7-9|TRBJ1-6|NA|NA
TGTGCCAGCAGCCTAGGGGAGCAACCCCTCCACTTT
CASSLGEQPLHF
>TRBV18|TRBJ2-5|NA|NA
TGTGCCAGCTCACCTAGAGGAGGAGAGACCCAGTACTTC
CASSPRGGETQYF
>TRBV29-1|TRBJ2-3|NA|NA
TGCAGCGTTGAAGGTGGGAGGGGGTTCACAGATACGCAGTATTTT
CSVEGGRGFTDTQYF
>TRBV18|TRBJ1-5|few|NA
TGTGCCAGCTCACCGGGGAGAGGGAATCAGCCCCAGCATTTT
CASSPGRGNQPQHF
>TRBV4-2|TRBJ2-2|few|NA
TGTGCCAGCAGCCAACGAGGCACCGGGGAGCTGTTTTTT
CASSQRGTGELFF